The 20 T cell receptor beta chains given below trace back to one sample, sequenced in a study of metastatic and nonmetastatic thyroid tumors (dated by TCRdb to 2018 to 2021). Preparation of the library involved PCR. For sequencing, an Illumina HiSeq 4000 was employed. TCRdb reprocessing: public reads trimmed at Q25 with fastp, clones called with MiXCR, in-frame beta chains kept. Within this sample are around 20,000 clones, with over 25% of them counted one time only. The ten largest account for more than 20% of the sample. No treatment had been received by any patient before thyroid surgery. Sequencing was performed on adjacent normal tissue. The receptors stem from a female donor with papillary thyroid cancer or a benign thyroid nodule (not recorded which). Some clones in this sample may be carry-over from other donors' samples.

This clone was observed at least ten times. This sequence joins TRBV6-5 and TRBJ2-1; D is perhaps TRBD2 (5 bases). Germline lookup yields CDR1 MNHEY and CDR2 SVGAGI. The germline V and J ends were trimmed by 2 bases and 3 bases, with 5 bases remaining between them. This CDR3 region has 13 residues. CDR3 sequence (DNA): TGTGCCAGCAGTTACCGGGACTACAATGAGCAGTTCTTC. Translated: CASSYRDYNEQFF.

Written as DNA, the CDR3 is TGCAGTGCTAGAGAGCCTCTAGGGGGGGCTAACTATGGCTACACCTTC. It translates to CSAREPLGGANYGYTF. The J gene is TRBJ1-2, the V gene TRBV20-1; D is possibly TRBD1 (6 bases). Germline V CDR1 and CDR2: DFQATT, SNEGSKA (reference sequence). CDR3 length equals 16 residues. Trimming took off 0 bases at V and 0 bases at J, with 14 bases between the two ends.

This clone is medium-sized. The V and J genes are TRBV5-1 and TRBJ2-1; 8 bases agree with TRBD1. From germline, CDR1 is SGHRS and CDR2 YFSETQ. Trimming at V came to 4 bases and at J to 7 bases, leaving 10 bases not matched to a gene. The CDR3 consists of 15 residues. CDR3: CASSPWTGLGNEQFF. CDR3 coding DNA: TGCGCCAGCAGCCCGTGGACAGGGTTGGGGAATGAGCAGTTCTTC. The whole variable domain, remainder taken from reference TRBV5-1 and TRBJ2-1, is KAGVTQTPRYLIKTRGQQVTLSCSPISGHRSVSWYQQTPGQGLQFLFEYFSETQRNKGNFPGRFSGRQFSNSRSEMNVSTLELGDSALYLCASSPWTGLGNEQFFGPGTRLTVL.

The genes are TRBV6-1 and TRBJ2-7; D may be TRBD1 (5 bases). This CDR3 spans 14 amino acids. Trimming stripped 4 bases from V and 4 bases from J, with 14 bases between. Germline loops: CDR1 MNHNS, CDR2 SASEGT. The CDR3 DNA is TGTGCCAGCAGTGCCGGACAAGCCCCGTACGAGCAGTACTTC. Translating gives CASSAGQAPYEQYF.

This clone occurred a few times. V usage is TRBV6-5 and J usage is TRBJ2-1, with 10 bases aligning to TRBD2. The V gene end was trimmed by 0 bases and the J gene end by 7 bases; junction bases not matched to a gene: 3. The CDR3 has 15 amino acids. Looked up from germline, CDR1 is MNHEY and CDR2 is SVGAGI. The chain's CDR3 is CASSYSRTSGNEQFF. In DNA, the CDR3 is TGTGCCAGCAGTTACTCCCGGACTAGCGGAAATGAGCAGTTCTTC.

The chain links TRBV6-1 to TRBJ2-7; 9 positions agree with TRBD1. V dropped 1 base and J dropped 7; count of bases not matched to a gene: 8. The germline V gene encodes CDR1 MNHNS and CDR2 SASEGT. This CDR3 is 15 amino acids long. CDR3 protein: CASSEEGTGSNEQYF. Written as DNA, the CDR3 is TGTGCCAGCAGTGAAGAGGGGACAGGGAGTAATGAGCAGTACTTC.

This clone has more than one count but fewer than ten. The J gene is TRBJ2-5, the V gene TRBV20-1; 10 positions agree with TRBD2. From germline, CDR1 is DFQATT and CDR2 SNEGSKA (reference sequence). There are 16 residues in the CDR3. Germline trimming cut 1 base from V and 7 bases from J; bases unmatched to any gene: 12. In nucleotides, the CDR3 is TGCAGTGCTAGAGCGGATAGCGGGGGGTTTGAGTGGACCCAGTACTTC. Its translation: CSARADSGGFEWTQYF.

By share, this clone ranks as medium-sized. The chain employs TRBV7-9 and TRBJ2-1; D is unclear. The V gene lost 1 base and the J gene lost 0 bases, with 10 bases spanning the gap. The CDR3 consists of 16 residues. Germline V CDR1 and CDR2: SEHNR, FQNEAQ (reference sequence). The CDR3 DNA reads as TGTGCCAGCAGCTTAGTCGGAATGAGCTCCTACAATGAGCAGTTCTTC. Translated: CASSLVGMSSYNEQFF. The whole variable domain, remainder taken from reference TRBV7-9 and TRBJ2-1, is DTGVSQNPRHKITKRGQNVTFRCDPISEHNRLYWYRQTLGQGPEFLTYFQNEAQLEKSRLLSDRFSAERPKGSFSTLEIQRTEQGDSAMYLCASSLVGMSSYNEQFFGPGTRLTVL.

This clone is categorized as medium-sized (0.01 to 0.1%). This chain links TRBV5-1 with TRBJ2-7; D is tentatively TRBD1 or TRBD2 (6 bases each). CDR1 SGHRS and CDR2 YFSETQ come from the germline V gene. The CDR3 runs 14 residues. V was pared by 0 bases and J by 6 bases, with 13 bases between. Here the CDR3 DNA reads TGCGCCAGCAGCTTGGACAGGGAGGTACGCGAGCAGTACTTC. As protein: CASSLDREVREQYF.

The rearrangement joins TRBV6-5 to TRBJ2-6; D is undetermined. Germline values: CDR1 MNHEY, CDR2 SVGAGI. This CDR3 is built from 12 residues. Trimming left V 4 bases short and J 5 bases short, with 3 bases between. The CDR3 DNA is TGTGCCAGCAGTTTGAGGGCCAACGTCCTGACTTTC. Residues: CASSLRANVLTF.

The V call is TRBV28, the J call TRBJ2-6; TRBD2 is a possible D gene (5 bases). Trimming cost V 6 bases and J 6 bases, with 15 bases left between them. Germline lookup yields CDR1 MDHEN and CDR2 SYDVKM. CDR3 length: 15 amino acids. CDR3 sequence reads: CASSPGGPEANVLTF. For the CDR3, the DNA is TGTGCCAGCAGCCCCGGAGGCCCCGAGGCCAACGTCCTGACTTTC.

This rearrangement joins TRBV6-1 to TRBJ1-2; D not certain. The CDR3 totals 15 residues. The germline V gene has CDR1 MNHNS and CDR2 SASEGT. V was clipped by 0 bases and J by 1 base, with 9 bases between them. CDR3 sequence reads: CASSEAPGVNYGYTF. The CDR3 DNA is TGTGCCAGCAGTGAAGCGCCTGGGGTTAACTATGGCTACACCTTC.

This clone has only one observation. The chain uses TRBV30 and TRBJ2-5; a weak D match, TRBD1 (5 bases). Germline V gene data show CDR1 as GTSNPN and CDR2 as SVGIG (reference sequence). This CDR3 spans 12 amino acids. Trimming removed 3 bases from V and 4 bases from J, with 9 bases in between. DNA for the CDR3: TGTGCCTGGAGGCTGACAGCAGAGACCCAGTACTTC. It yields the protein CAWRLTAETQYF.

This clone has a handful of counts. V usage is TRBV6-1 and J usage is TRBJ1-2; 7 bases agree with TRBD1. The CDR3 length is 14 residues. From germline, CDR1 is MNHNS and CDR2 SASEGT. Germline trimming cut 4 bases from V and 6 bases from J; bases unmatched to any gene: 8. CDR3 sequence reads: CASSGGSTGNGYTF. For the CDR3, the DNA is TGTGCCAGCAGTGGGGGATCGACAGGGAATGGCTACACCTTC.

The genes are TRBV20-1 and TRBJ2-2; 12 bases are a match to TRBD2. With 0 bases clipped from V and 7 bases from J, the junction kept 6 bases outside the gene matches. The CDR3 is made up of 16 amino acids. The V gene's germline CDR1 is DFQATT and CDR2 SNEGSKA (reference sequence). CDR3 region: CSARDASGRDVGELFF. The DNA for the CDR3 is TGCAGTGCTAGAGATGCTAGCGGGAGGGACGTCGGGGAGCTGTTTTTT.

This clone came up once. A junction end diverges from the germline sequence, so it may reflect a read error. The rearrangement uses TRBV28 and TRBJ2-2; the match to TRBD1 covers 9 bases. The CDR3 runs to 16 residues. Germline V gene sequence: CDR1 MDHEN, CDR2 SYDVKM. CDR3 DNA: TGTGCCATCAGTTTCCTCGGACAGGGGACGGACGCGGATCTGTTTTTT. This encodes CAISFLGQGTDADLFF. The full variable domain, its missing parts supplied by reference TRBV28 and TRBJ2-2, is DVKVTQSSRYLVKRTGEKVFLECVQDMDHENMFWYRQDPGLGLRLIYFSYDVKMKEKGDIPEGYSVSREKKERFSLILESASTNQTSMYLCAISFLGQGTDADLFFGEGSRLTVL.

This clone was seen a handful of times. The rearrangement uses TRBV15 and TRBJ2-1; TRBD1 aligns across 11 bases. Unmatched junction bases numbered 7, after V lost 2 bases and J lost 4 bases. Germline CDR1 and CDR2: LNHNV and YYDKDF (reference sequence). The CDR3 loop spans 17 amino acids. This CDR3 reads CATSRPVGTGGYNEQFF. The CDR3 bases are TGTGCCACCAGCAGACCCGTCGGGACAGGGGGTTACAATGAGCAGTTCTTC.

At least ten counts were recorded for this clone. The chain combines TRBV3-1 with TRBJ2-5, with D hard to call. This CDR3 comprises 13 residues. The germline gives CDR1 LGHDT, CDR2 YNNKEL (reference sequence). With 1 base removed from V and 2 bases from J, the gap between germline ends came to 5 bases. The CDR3 loop is CASSQAGQETQYF. CDR3 nucleotides: TGTGCCAGCAGCCAAGCAGGTCAAGAGACCCAGTACTTC.

Judged by abundance, this clone is medium-sized (0.01 to 0.1%). The chain is built from TRBV30 and TRBJ1-6; tentatively, D is TRBD1 (6 bases). Trimming took 3 bases from V and 8 from J, leaving 14 bases between them. This CDR3 spans 14 amino acids. Per germline, CDR1 GTSNPN and CDR2 SVGIG (reference sequence). The CDR3 reads CAWRGGRLYSPLHF. The CDR3 DNA sequence: TGTGCCTGGAGAGGGGGTCGGTTATATTCACCCCTCCACTTT.

This clone is categorized as medium-sized. The chain has TRBV11-3 and TRBJ2-3; 8 bases agree with TRBD2. V gave up 5 bases and J gave up 2 bases; unmatched junction bases: 6. CDR1 SGHNT and CDR2 YENEEA come from the germline V gene. The CDR3 has 15 residues. As DNA, the CDR3 is TGTGCCAGCAGCCCAAGGACTAGCTTCACAGATACGCAGTATTTT. Translated, it gives CASSPRTSFTDTQYF.